This T cell receptor beta chain emerged from a study of T cell clusters in autoimmune cytopenias. Germline V gives CDR1 MNHNS, CDR2 SASEGT. The CDR3 sequence is 15 residues long. TRB rearrangements were amplified by touch-down multiplex PCR with mixed TRB-A/B primers. TCRdb derives one entry per CDR3 protein from the multiplex PCR reads, leaving out DNA. In all, the sample yields some 5,500 distinct CDR3 sequences. TRB amplification used roughly 250 ng of peripheral blood genomic DNA. These data are also associated with another study on T cell repertoires in aging, cancer and after chemotherapy. That report notes: The whole study produced a dataset of around 8.4 million TCR reads. Healthy donors lost TCR diversity with age mainly through richness, cancer patients through richness and evenness.

Sequencing was performed on peripheral blood. V gene TRBV6-1 combines with J gene TRBJ2-7; absent DNA, TCRdb's TRBD2 call cannot be checked. The clonotype was recovered from a human donor in good health. CDR3 amino acids: CASSSQGLLPYEQYF.